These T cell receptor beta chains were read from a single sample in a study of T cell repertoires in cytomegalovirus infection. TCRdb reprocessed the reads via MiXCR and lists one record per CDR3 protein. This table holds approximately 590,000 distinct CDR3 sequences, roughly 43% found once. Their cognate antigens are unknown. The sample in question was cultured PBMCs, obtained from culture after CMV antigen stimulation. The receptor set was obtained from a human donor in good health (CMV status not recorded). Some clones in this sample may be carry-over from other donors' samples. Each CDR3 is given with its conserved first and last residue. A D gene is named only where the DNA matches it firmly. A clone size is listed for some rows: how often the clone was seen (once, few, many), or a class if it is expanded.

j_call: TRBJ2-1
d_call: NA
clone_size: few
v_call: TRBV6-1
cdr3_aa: CASTHLSNNEQFF
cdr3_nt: TGTGCCAGCACTCACCTGAGCAACAATGAGCAGTTCTTC

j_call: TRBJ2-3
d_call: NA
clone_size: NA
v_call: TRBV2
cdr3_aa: CASSEGLGGITDTQYF
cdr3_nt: TGTGCCAGCAGTGAAGGCCTCGGGGGAATCACAGATACGCAGTATTTT

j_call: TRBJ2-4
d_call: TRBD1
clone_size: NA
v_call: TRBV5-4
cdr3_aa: CASSPGQGALAKNIQYF
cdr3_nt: TGTGCCAGCAGCCCGGGACAGGGGGCTCTTGCCAAAAACATTCAGTACTTC

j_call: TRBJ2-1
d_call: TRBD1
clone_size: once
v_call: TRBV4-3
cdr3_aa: CASSGMAGQGGISGNEQFF
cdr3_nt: TGCGCCAGCAGCGGGATGGCGGGACAGGGCGGTATATCAGGCAATGAGCAGTTCTTC

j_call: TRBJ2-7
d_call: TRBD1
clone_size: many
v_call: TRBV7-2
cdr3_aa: CASSPGQGFSYEQYF
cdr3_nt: TGTGCCAGCAGCCCAGGACAGGGCTTCTCCTACGAGCAGTACTTC

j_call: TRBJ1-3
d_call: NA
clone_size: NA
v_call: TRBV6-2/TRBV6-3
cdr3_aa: CASSWGNAVSGNTIYF
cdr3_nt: TGTGCCAGCAGTTGGGGCAACGCCGTCTCTGGAAACACCATATATTTT

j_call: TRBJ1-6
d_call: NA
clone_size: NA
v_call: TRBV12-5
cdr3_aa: CASGLDHWAGSPPLHF
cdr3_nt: TGTGCTAGTGGTTTGGACCATTGGGCTGGCTCGCCACCCCTCCACTTT

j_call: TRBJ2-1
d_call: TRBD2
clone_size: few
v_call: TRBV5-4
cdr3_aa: CASSRGLAGVGEQFF
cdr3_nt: TGTGCCAGCAGCCGAGGACTAGCGGGGGTCGGGGAGCAGTTCTTC

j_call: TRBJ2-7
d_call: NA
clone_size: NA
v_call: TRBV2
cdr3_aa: CASSEEGAGFYEQYF
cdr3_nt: TGTGCCAGCAGTGAAGAAGGGGCCGGATTCTACGAGCAGTACTTC

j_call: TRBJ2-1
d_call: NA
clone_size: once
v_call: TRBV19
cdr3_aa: CASSRAPRWEFLIDEQFF
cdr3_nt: TGTGCCAGTAGCCGCGCTCCAAGGTGGGAATTTCTTATCGATGAGCAGTTCTTC

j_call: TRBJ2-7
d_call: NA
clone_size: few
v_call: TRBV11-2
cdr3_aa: CASSTRVSGTYEQYF
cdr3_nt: TGTGCCAGCAGCACACGCGTGTCGGGAACCTACGAGCAGTACTTC

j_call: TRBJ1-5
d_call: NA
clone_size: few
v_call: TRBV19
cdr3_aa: CASTSRPGGTLQPQHF
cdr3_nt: TGTGCCAGTACCAGTCGTCCCGGGGGTACCCTTCAGCCCCAGCATTTT

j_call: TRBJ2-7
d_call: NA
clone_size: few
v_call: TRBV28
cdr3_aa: CASSPGGIRSYEQYF
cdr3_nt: TGTGCCAGCAGTCCCGGCGGCATTCGATCCTACGAGCAGTACTTC

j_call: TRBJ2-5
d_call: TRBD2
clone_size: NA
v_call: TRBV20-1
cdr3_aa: CSAWAYLLTSGGWETQYF
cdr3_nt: TGCAGTGCTTGGGCCTACCTCCTTACTAGCGGGGGTTGGGAGACCCAGTACTTC

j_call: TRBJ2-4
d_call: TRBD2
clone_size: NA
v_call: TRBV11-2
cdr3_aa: CASSLGGGPVNF
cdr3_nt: TGTGCCAGCAGCTTAGGGGGGGGACCAGTGAACTTC

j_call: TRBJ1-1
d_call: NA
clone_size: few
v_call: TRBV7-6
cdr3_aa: CASSLAEGPGNTEAFF
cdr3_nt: TGTGCCAGCAGCTTAGCGGAAGGGCCTGGGAACACTGAAGCTTTCTTT

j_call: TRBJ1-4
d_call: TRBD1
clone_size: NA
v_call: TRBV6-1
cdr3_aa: CASSYVGQGDEKLFF
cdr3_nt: TGTGCCAGCAGTTACGTGGGACAGGGCGATGAAAAACTGTTTTTT

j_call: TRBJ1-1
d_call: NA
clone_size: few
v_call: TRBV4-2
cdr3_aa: CASSQDGRVGDTEAFF
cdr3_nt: TGTGCCAGCAGCCAAGACGGGAGGGTAGGGGACACTGAAGCTTTCTTT

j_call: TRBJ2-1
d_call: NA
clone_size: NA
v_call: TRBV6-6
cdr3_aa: CASTILRGGNEQFF
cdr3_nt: TGTGCCAGCACTATCCTGAGGGGGGGGAATGAGCAGTTCTTC

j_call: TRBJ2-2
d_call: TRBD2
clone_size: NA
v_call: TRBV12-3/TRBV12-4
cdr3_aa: CASRLAGGHTGELFF
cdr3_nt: TGTGCCAGCAGGCTAGCGGGGGGGCACACCGGGGAGCTGTTTTTT

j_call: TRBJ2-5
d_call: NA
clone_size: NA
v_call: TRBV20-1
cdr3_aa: CSALIRDSWEETQYF
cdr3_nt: TGCAGTGCCCTAATTCGGGACTCGTGGGAGGAGACCCAGTACTTC

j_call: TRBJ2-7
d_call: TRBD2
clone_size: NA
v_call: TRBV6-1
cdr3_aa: CASRTGGAWEQYF
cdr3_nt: TGTGCCAGCAGGACCGGGGGGGCCTGGGAGCAGTACTTC

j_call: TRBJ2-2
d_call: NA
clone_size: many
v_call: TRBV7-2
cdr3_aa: CASSFRANTGELFF
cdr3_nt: TGTGCCAGCAGCTTCCGGGCCAACACCGGGGAGCTGTTTTTT

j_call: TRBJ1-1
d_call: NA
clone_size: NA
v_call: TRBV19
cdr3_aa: CASAPSGAGTEAFF
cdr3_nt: TGTGCCAGCGCGCCCTCAGGGGCGGGAACTGAAGCTTTCTTT

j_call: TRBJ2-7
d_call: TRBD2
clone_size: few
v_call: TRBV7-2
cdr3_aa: CASSLWAGGRDEQYF
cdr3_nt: TGTGCCAGCAGCTTATGGGCGGGGGGTAGGGACGAGCAGTACTTC

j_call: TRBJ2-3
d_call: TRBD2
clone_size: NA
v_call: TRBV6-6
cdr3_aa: CASRPRTSGGRRTDTQYF
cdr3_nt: TGTGCCAGCAGACCCCGGACTAGCGGGGGCCGACGCACAGATACGCAGTATTTT

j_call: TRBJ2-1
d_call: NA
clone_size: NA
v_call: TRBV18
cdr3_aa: CASYPRTPTRRYNEQFF
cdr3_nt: TGTGCCAGCTACCCAAGGACCCCGACCAGACGGTACAATGAGCAGTTCTTC

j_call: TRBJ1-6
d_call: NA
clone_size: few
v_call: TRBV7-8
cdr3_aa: CASSLAPSSPLHF
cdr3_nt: TGTGCCAGCAGCTTAGCTCCGAGTTCACCCCTCCACTTT

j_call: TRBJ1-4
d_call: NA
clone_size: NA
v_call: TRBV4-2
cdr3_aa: CASSLPAPSSNEKLFF
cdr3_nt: TGTGCCAGCAGTCTCCCGGCACCGTCTTCTAATGAAAAACTGTTTTTT

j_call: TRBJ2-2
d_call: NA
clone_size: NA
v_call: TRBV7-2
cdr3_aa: CASSFMAGGATGELFF
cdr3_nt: TGTGCCAGCAGCTTCATGGCAGGGGGGGCCACCGGGGAGCTGTTTTTT

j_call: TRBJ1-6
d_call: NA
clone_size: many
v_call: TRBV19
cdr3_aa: CASSRDGFNSPLHF
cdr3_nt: TGTGCCAGTAGTCGGGACGGATTTAATTCACCCCTCCACTTT

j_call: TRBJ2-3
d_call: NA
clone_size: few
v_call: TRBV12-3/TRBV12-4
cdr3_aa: CASSLFGVGTDTQYF
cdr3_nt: TGTGCCAGCAGTTTATTCGGAGTGGGGACAGATACGCAGTATTTT

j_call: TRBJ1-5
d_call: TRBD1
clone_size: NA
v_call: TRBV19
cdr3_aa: CASSFGAGQGLGNQPQHF
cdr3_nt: TGTGCCAGTAGTTTTGGTGCGGGACAGGGTTTGGGCAATCAGCCCCAGCATTTT

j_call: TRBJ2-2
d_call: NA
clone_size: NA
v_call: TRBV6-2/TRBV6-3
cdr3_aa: CASTDGEWGANTGELFF
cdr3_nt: TGTGCCAGCACCGACGGGGAGTGGGGAGCGAACACCGGGGAGCTGTTTTTT

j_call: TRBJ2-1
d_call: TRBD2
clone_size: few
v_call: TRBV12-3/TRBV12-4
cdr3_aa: CASRPTSGGVYEQFF
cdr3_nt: TGTGCCAGCAGGCCTACTAGCGGGGGAGTCTATGAGCAGTTCTTC

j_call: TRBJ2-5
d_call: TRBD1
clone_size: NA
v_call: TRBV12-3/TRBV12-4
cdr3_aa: CACLRDRGWETQYF
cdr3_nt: TGTGCCTGCCTCCGGGACAGGGGATGGGAGACCCAGTACTTC

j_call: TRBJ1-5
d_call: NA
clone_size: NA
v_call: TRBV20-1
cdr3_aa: CSPMSRDGDNQPQHF
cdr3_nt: TGCAGTCCCATGAGCAGGGACGGTGACAATCAGCCCCAGCATTTT

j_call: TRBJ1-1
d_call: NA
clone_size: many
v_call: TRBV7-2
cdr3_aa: CASSLDREAFF
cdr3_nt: TGTGCCAGCAGCTTAGATAGGGAAGCTTTCTTT

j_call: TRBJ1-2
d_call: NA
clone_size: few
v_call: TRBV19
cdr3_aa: CASSTSFGGAHGYTF
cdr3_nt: TGTGCCAGTAGTACCAGTTTTGGGGGGGCCCATGGCTACACCTTC

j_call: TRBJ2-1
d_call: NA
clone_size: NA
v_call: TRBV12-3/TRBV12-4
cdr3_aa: CASSPNREYNEQFF
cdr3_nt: TGTGCCAGCAGTCCGAACCGGGAATACAATGAGCAGTTCTTC

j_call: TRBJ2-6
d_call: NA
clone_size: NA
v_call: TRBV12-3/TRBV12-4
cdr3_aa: CASSLIPPGVLTF
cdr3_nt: TGTGCCAGCAGTTTGATTCCCCCCGGCGTCCTGACTTTC

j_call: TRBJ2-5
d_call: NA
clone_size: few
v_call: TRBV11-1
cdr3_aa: CASSSQEETQYF
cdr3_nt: TGTGCCAGCAGCTCCCAGGAGGAGACCCAGTACTTC

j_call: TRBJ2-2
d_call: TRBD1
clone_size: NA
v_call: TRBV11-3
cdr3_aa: CASSPRTGKNTGELFF
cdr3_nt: TGTGCCAGCAGCCCCCGGACAGGGAAGAACACCGGGGAGCTGTTTTTT

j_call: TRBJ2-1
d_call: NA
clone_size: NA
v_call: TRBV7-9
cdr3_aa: CASSLLLDEQFF
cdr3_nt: TGTGCCAGCAGTTTGTTGCTTGATGAGCAGTTCTTC